This TCR beta chain was captured by sequencing in a study of Graves' ophthalmopathy and Graves' hyperthyroidism. Regarding the study as a whole: Also, most clonotypes expanded in the thyroid above 0.001 frequency appeared in blood.

RNA transcripts provided the template for amplifying TCR beta CDR3 regions. First-round RT-PCR with HTBI primers preceded a second-round multiplex PCR. MiXCR, run by TCRdb on the multiplex PCR reads, gives a single entry per CDR3 protein. The sample records fewer than 650,000 distinct CDR3 sequences, about a fifth being singletons. Turning to this clonotype: Its antigen is not known.

This CDR3 region has 16 residues. Germline CDR1 and CDR2: MRHNA and SNTAGT. After removal of 6 bases from V and 2 bases from J, the junction contained 8 bases not matched to a gene. Uncontrolled infections, other autoimmune diseases, pregnancy or lactation barred patients from enrollment. Diagnosis relied on clinical symptoms, serum thyroxine, TRAb, thyroid ultrasound and orbital computed tomography. The receptor comes from a woman in her late teens or twenties with stable Graves' hyperthyroidism. Some clones in this sample may be carry-over from other donors' samples. The chain couples TRBV6-4 to TRBJ1-5; 9 nucleotides agree with TRBD1. Sequenced material: peripheral blood. The CDR3 DNA follows: TGTGCCAGCAGGAGGACAGGGGTATTAGGCAATCAGCCCCAGCATTTT. Its protein product is CASRRTGVLGNQPQHF.